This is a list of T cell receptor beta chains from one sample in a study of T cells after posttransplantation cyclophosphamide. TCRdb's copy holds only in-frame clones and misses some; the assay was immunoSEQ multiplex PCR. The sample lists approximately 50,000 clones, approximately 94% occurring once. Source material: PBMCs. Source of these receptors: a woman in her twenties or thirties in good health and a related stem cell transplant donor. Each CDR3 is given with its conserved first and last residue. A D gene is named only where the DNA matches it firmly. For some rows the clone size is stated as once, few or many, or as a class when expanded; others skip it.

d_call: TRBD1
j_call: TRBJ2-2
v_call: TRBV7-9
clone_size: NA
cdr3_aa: CASSFSGTGGIGELFF

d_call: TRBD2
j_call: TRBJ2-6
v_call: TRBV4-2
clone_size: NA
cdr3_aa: CASSYIAGANSGANVLTF

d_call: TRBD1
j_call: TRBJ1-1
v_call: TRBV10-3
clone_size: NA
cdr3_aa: CAISSTGGYGNTEAFF

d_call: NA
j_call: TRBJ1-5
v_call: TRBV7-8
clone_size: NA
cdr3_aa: CASSLASRNQPQHF

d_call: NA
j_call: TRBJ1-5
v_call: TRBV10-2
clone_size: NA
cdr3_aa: CASRGGVERGQPQHF

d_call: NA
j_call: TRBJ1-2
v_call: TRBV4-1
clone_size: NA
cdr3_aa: CASSQNEAITAGYTF

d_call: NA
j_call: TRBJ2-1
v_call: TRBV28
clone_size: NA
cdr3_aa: CASSLRGPEQFF

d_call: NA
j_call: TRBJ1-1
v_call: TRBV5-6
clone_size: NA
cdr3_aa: CASSFRNTEAFF

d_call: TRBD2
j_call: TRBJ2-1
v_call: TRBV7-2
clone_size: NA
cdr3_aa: CASSLRPAGGVYEQFF

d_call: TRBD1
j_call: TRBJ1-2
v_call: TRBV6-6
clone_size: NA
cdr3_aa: CASSTTPGQGTYGYTF

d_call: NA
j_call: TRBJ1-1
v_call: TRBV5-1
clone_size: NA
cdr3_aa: CASSSTGATEAFF

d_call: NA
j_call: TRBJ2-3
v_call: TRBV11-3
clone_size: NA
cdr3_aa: CASSLARGTDTQYF

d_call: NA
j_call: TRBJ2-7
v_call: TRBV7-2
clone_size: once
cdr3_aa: CASSLVFSEQYF

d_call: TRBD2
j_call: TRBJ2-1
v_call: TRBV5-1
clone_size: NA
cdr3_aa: CASSSGGPYNEQFF

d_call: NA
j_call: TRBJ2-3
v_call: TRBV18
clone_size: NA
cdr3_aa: CASSPGLDTDTQYF

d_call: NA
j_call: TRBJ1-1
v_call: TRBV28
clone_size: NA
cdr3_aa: CASSLRGGARVNTEAFF

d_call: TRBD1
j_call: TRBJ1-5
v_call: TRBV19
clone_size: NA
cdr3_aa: CASSYPRGQPSYSNQPQHF

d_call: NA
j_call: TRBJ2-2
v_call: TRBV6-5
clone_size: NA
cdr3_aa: CASRMAGTGELFF

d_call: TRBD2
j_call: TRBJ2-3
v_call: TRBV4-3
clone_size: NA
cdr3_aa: CASSQEGGGGRTDTQYF

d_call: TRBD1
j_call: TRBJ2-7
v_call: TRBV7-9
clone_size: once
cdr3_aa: CASSLRRGQDEQYF

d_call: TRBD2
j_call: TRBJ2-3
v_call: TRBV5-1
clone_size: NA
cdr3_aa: CASSLRLRLAGVNTDTQYF

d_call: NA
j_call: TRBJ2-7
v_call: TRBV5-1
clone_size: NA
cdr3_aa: CASSLAQGLSSYEQYF

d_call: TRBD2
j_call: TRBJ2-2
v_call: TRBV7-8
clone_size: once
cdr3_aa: CASSHYSGGGTGELFF

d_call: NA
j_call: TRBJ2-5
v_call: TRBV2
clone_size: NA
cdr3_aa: CASSLYGQETQYF

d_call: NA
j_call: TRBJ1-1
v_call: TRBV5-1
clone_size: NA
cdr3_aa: CASSVTAPNTEAFF

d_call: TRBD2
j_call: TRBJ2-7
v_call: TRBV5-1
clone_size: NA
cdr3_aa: CASSLIGGAYEQYF

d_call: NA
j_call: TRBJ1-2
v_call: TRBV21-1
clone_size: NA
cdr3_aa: CASSKGRGRGPPSNYGYTF

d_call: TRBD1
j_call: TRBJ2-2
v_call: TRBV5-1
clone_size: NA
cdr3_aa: CASSPGQPANTGELFF

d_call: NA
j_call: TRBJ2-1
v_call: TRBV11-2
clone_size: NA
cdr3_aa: CASREGGVRYNEQFF

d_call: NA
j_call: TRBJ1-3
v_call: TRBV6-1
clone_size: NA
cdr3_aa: CASSERKGGPSGNTIYF

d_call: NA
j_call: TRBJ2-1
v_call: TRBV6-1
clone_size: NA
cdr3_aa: CASSEAVRSPSYNEQFF

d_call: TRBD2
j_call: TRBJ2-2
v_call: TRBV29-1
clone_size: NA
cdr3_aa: CSVGTSGGFAGELFF

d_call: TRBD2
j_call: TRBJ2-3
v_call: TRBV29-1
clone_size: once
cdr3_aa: CSVSSGLSTDTQYF

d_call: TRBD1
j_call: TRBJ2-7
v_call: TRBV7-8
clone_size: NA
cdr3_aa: CASSTDRVDDEQYF

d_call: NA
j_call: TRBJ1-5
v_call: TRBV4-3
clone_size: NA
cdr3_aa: CASSQDLRGGNQPQHF

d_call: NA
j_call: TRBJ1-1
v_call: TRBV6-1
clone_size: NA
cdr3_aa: CASSETENTEAFF

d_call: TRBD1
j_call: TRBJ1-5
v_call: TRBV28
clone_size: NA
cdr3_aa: CASSDRVYNQPQHF